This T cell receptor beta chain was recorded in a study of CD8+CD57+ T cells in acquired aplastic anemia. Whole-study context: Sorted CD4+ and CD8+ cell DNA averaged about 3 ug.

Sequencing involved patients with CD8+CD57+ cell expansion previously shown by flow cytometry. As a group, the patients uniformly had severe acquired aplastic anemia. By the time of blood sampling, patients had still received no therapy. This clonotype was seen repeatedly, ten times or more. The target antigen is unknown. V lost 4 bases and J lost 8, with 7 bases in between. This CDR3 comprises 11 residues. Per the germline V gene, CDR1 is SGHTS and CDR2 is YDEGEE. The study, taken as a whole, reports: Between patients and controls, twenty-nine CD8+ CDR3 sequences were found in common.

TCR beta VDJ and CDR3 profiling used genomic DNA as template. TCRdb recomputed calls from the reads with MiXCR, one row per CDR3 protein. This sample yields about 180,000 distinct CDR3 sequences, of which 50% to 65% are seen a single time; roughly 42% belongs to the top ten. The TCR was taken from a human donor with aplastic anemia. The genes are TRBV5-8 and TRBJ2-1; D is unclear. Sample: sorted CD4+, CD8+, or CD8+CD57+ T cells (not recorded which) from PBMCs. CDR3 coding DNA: TGTGCCAGCAGCCGGGCGGATGAGCAGTTCTTC. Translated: CASSRADEQFF. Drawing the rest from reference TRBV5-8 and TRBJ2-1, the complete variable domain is EAGVTQSPTHLIKTRGQQATLRCSPISGHTSVYWYQQALGLGLQFLLWYDEGEERNRGNFPPRFSGRQFPNYSSELNVNALELEDSALYLCASSRADEQFFGPGTRLTVL.